This TCR beta chain is drawn from a study of T cell responses to AZD1222 COVID-19 vaccine. Study outcomes and limitations: Repertoires in all cases were sampled only once the peak T cell response had passed. Dominant CD4 TCR responses targeted spike regions 160-218 and 743-854.

The repertoire was sequenced with immunoSEQ multiplex PCR; TCRdb's copy has only in-frame clones and lacks some. Found here are some 150,000 clones, just over 90% of them singletons; the top ten hold less than 2%. A remark on this clone: Antigen specificity is unknown.

This CDR3 is 14 amino acids long. The V end was cut by 2 bases, the J end by 1 base, with 8 bases between. The V gene's germline CDR1 is SGHAT and CDR2 FQDESV (reference sequence). The rearrangement links TRBV11-1 to TRBJ1-1; no definite D call. Here the sequenced sample was peripheral blood, taken on day 0 of AZD1222 vaccination. This sequence was found in an adult in good health. The CDR3 sequence is CASSLFLGNTEAFF. The CDR3 DNA reads as TGTGCCAGCAGCTTATTTCTGGGGAACACTGAAGCTTTCTTT. The complete variable domain, with remaining parts taken from reference TRBV11-1 and TRBJ1-1, reads EAEVAQSPRYKITEKSQAVAFWCDPISGHATLYWYRQILGQGPELLVQFQDESVVDDSQLPKDRFSAERLKGVDSTLKIQPAELGDSAMYLCASSLFLGNTEAFFGQGTRLTVV.